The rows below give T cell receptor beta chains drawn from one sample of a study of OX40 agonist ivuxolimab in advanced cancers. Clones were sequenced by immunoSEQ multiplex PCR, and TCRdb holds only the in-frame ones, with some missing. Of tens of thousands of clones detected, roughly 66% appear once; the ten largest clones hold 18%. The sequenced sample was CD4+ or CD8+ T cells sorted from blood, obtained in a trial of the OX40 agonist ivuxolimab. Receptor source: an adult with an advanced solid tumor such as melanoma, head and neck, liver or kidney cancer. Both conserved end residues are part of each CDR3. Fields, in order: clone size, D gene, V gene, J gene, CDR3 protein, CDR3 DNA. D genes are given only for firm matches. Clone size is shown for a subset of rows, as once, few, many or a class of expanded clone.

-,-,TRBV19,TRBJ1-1,CASSIGLATEAFF,TGTGCCAGTAGTATCGGGTTGGCCACTGAAGCTTTCTTT
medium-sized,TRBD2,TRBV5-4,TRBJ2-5,CASSSSLAEETQYF,TGTGCCAGCAGCTCGTCCCTAGCGGAAGAGACCCAGTACTTC
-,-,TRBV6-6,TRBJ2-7,CASSLLPSFYEQYF,TGTGCCAGCAGTTTACTCCCCTCATTCTACGAGCAGTACTTC
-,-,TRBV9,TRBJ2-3,CASGGGAVSTDTQYF,TGTGCCAGCGGGGGGGGCGCGGTTAGCACAGATACGCAGTATTTT
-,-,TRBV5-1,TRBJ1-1,CASSLAGLSTNTEAFF,TGCGCCAGCAGCTTGGCCGGCCTGTCGACGAACACTGAAGCTTTCTTT
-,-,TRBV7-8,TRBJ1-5,CASSQSGTLGNQPQHF,TGTGCCAGCTCTCAATCCGGGACATTGGGCAATCAGCCCCAGCATTTT
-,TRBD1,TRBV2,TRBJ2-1,CASSVGQEYNEQFF,TGTGCCAGCAGTGTGGGACAGGAGTACAATGAGCAGTTCTTC
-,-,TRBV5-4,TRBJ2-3,CASSLGRLTDTQYF,TGTGCCAGCAGCTTAGGGCGACTCACAGATACGCAGTATTTT
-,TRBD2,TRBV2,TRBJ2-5,CASSLLAGDFLQETQYF,TGTGCCAGCAGCTTACTCGCGGGGGACTTCCTACAAGAGACCCAGTACTTC
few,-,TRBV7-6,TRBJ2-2,CASSFGSGELFF,TGTGCCAGCAGCTTCGGCTCCGGGGAGCTGTTTTTT
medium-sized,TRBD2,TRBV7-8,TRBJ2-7,CASSLELASGGWEQYF,TGTGCCAGCAGCTTAGAACTTGCTAGCGGGGGATGGGAGCAGTACTTC
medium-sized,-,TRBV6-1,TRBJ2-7,CASSEEGTLTTYEQYF,TGTGCCAGCAGTGAAGAGGGGACACTTACCACCTACGAGCAGTACTTC
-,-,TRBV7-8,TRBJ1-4,CASSGRVFPEKLFF,TGTGCCAGCAGCGGCAGGGTGTTTCCTGAAAAACTGTTTTTT
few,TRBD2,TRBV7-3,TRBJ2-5,CASSSLRTASGGAGAQYF,TGTGCCAGCAGCTCCTTGAGGACGGCTAGCGGGGGAGCCGGGGCCCAGTACTTC
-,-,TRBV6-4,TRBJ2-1,CASSESWGGEQFF,TGTGCCAGCAGTGAGAGTTGGGGCGGTGAGCAGTTCTTC
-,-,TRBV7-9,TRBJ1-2,CASSLASQIHLYGYTF,TGTGCCAGCAGCTTAGCATCTCAGATTCACCTCTATGGCTACACCTTC
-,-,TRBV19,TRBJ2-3,CASSTGVYTDTQYF,TGTGCCAGTAGTACCGGGGTTTACACAGATACGCAGTATTTT